This T cell receptor beta chain was retrieved from a study of lymphopenia after photon versus proton radiotherapy. General study points: Authors raise, but do not show, better survival with proton therapy. Proton therapy kept repertoires fairly stable, unlike photons, which gained effector/memory cells. After lymphocyte nadir, photon-treated repertoires showed oligoclonal expansion, especially CD8+ Temra.

Repertoires were generated with immunoSEQ multiplex PCR, while TCRdb's copy carries only in-frame clones and drops some. The table shows around 20,000 clones, with more than 85% occurring only once. Details on this clone: Its antigen is not known.

This CDR3 contains 13 residues. Looked up from germline, CDR1 is GTSNPN and CDR2 is SVGIG (reference sequence). The sequence was obtained from a woman aged 35 to 49 with cholangiocarcinoma. The V gene is TRBV30, the J gene TRBJ1-4; 8 bases are a match to TRBD1. The sequencing used peripheral blood, collected from a patient treated with photon-based radiotherapy. The CDR3 spells CARQGAGGEKLFF. CDR3 in DNA: TGTGCTCGCCAGGGGGCGGGAGGTGAAAAACTGTTTTTT.